The text below deals with one T cell receptor beta chain. Its antigen is not identified. CDR3 length equals 16 residues. Trimming removed 0 bases from V and 0 bases from J; junction bases left unmatched: 5. In germline, CDR1 is LNHNV, CDR2 YYDKDF (reference sequence). The sample is drawn from a study of shared clonotypes between healthy human individuals. Overall study results and limits: Naive CD4 clonotypes were shared across a few donors at about 5.2%.

TCRdb's table, derived via immunoSEQ multiplex PCR, lists solely in-frame clones and lacks some. The table shows over 800,000 clones, with over 90% occurring only once. Only CD45RO-negative cells positively selected for CCR7 counted as naive CD8 cells, so terminally differentiated effector memory CD45RA+ cells were excluded. The clonotype comes from a man aged 25-45 years in good health. Sequencing used naive CD8+ T cells sorted from blood. This chain uses TRBV15 with TRBJ2-7; 7 bases match TRBD2. CDR3 bases: TGTGCCACCAGCAGAGATCCCCTAGCGGTCTCCTACGAGCAGTACTTC. This translates into CATSRDPLAVSYEQYF.